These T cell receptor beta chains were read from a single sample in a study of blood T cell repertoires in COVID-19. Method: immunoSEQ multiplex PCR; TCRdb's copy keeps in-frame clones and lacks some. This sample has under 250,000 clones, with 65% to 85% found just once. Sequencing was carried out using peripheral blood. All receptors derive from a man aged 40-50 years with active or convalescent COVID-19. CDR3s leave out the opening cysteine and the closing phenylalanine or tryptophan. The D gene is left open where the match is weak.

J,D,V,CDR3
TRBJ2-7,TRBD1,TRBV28,ASSGPGTASYEQY
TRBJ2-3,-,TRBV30,AWSSGSDTQY
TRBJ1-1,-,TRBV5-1,ASRQGVGNTEAF
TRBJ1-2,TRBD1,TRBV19,ASTPMDRGVFYGYT
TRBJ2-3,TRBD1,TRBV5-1,ASNKQLTGGRSTDTQY
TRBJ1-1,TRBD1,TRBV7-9,ASSRTGATEAF
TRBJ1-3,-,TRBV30,AWNGVAGNTIY
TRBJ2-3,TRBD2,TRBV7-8,ASSLEWTSGRDTQY
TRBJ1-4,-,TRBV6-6,ASSTPGDEKLF
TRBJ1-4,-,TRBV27,ASRQTGDYEKLF
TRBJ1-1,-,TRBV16,ASSQSSRQGSSENTEAF
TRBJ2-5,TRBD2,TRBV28,ASSSETSPQETQY
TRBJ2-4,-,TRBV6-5,AVRGAPENIQY
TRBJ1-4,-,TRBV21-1,ASSRGQGATNEKLF
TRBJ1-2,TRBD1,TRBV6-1,ASSERTGGINGYT
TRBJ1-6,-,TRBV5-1,ASSLGTATSNSPLH
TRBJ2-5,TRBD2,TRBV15,ATSRAGGSGTQY
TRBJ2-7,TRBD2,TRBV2,ASNPLAGGPYEQY
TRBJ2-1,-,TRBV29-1,SVEEGASIDEQF
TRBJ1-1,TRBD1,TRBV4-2,ASSQGVGQQMNTEAF
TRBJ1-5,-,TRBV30,AWSLTRGGQPQH
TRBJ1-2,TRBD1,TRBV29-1,SVGQGEASLNGYT
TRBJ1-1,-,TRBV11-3,ASSLDLGAQNTEAF
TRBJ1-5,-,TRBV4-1,ASSLNRDTTPQPQH
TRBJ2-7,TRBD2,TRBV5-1,ASSLGGLAATYEQY
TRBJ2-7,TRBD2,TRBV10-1,ASPWGLAGGHPYEQY
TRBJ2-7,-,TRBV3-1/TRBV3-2,ASSQEGGKGIAEGYEQY
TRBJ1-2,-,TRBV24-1,ATSDWRGDNYGYT
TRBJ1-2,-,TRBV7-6,ASRPHPGVSWGYT
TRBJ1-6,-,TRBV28,ASSSLGVAQN
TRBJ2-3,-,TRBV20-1,SASGAAVRTDTQY
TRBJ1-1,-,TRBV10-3,AIAGGNIPRSEAF
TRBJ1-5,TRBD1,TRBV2,ASSSGQVSNQPQH
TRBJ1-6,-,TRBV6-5,ASSGGLRYNSPLH
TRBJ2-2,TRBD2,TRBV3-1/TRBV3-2,ASSQDEARGASGAGELF
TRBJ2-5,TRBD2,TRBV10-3,AIGTSDQETQY
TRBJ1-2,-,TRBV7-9,ASSLGAQQEEYGYT
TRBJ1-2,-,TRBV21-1,ASSNGNRGGYT
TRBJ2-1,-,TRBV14,ASSQARIDEQF
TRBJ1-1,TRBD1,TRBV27,ASSLGQVNTEAF
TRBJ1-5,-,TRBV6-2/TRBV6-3,ASSTTGPQH
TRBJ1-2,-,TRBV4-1,ASSSPAGTPYGYT
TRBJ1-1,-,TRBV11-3,ASSLSLSATVTEAF
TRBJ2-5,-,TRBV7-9,ASSMGLGETQY
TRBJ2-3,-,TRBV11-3,ASSLRGVTTITDTQY
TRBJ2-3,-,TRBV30,AWGQRGGPDTQY
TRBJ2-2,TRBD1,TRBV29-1,SVEDTPRGWTGWRTGELF
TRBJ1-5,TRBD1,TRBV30,AWSVPGRGQPQH
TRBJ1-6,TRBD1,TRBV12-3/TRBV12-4,ASSRDSNSPLH